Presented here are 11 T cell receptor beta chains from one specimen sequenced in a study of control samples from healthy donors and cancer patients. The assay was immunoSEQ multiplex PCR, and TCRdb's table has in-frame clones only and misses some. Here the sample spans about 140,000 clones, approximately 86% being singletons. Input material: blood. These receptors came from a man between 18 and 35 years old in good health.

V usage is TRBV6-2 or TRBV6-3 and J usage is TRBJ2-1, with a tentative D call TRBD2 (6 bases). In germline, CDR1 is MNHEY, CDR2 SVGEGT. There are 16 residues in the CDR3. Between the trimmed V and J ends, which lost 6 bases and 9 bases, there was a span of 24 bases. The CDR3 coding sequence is TGTGCCAGCAGCGGGGGACCGGGACTGCACCCCGGTGAGCAGTTCTTC. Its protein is CASSGGPGLHPGEQFF.

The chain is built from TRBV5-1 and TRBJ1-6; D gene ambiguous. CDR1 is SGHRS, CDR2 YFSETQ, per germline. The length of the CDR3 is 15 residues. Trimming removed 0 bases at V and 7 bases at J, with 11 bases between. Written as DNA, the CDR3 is TGCGCCAGCAGCTTGGACAGCTTCCCCAATTCACCCCTCCACTTT. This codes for CASSLDSFPNSPLHF.

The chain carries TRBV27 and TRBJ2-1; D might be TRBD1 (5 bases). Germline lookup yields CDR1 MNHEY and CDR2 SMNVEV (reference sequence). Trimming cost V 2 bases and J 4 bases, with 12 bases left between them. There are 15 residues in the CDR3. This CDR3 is CASSLLGSGYNEQFF. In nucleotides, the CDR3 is TGTGCCAGCAGTTTACTGGGGTCAGGGTACAATGAGCAGTTCTTC.

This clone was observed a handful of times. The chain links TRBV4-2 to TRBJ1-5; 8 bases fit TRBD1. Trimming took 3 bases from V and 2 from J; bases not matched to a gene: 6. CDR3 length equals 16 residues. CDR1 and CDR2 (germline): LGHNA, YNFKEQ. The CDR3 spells CASSQADRGGNQPQHF. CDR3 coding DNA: TGTGCCAGCAGCCAGGCAGACAGGGGAGGCAATCAGCCCCAGCATTTT.

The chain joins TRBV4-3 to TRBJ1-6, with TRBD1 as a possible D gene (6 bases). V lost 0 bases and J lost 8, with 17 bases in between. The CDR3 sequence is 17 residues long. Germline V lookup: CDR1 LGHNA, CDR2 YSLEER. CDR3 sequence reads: CASSQDPGDNRDSPLHF. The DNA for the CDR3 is TGCGCCAGCAGCCAAGATCCGGGGGACAATAGGGATTCACCCCTCCACTTT.

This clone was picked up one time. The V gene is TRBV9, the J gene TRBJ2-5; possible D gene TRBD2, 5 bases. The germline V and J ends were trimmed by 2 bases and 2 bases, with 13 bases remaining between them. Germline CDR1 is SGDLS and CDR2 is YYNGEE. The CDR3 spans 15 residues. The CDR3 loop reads CASSVSVALQETQYF. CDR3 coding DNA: TGTGCCAGCAGCGTTAGCGTCGCTCTACAAGAGACCCAGTACTTC.

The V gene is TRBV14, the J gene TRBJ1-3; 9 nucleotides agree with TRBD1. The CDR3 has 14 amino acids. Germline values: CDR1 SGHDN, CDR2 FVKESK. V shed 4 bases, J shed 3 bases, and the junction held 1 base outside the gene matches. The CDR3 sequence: CASSPTGGGNTIYF. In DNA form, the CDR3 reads TGTGCCAGCAGCCCGACAGGGGGTGGAAACACCATATATTTT. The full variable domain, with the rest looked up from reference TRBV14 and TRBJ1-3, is EAGVTQFPSHSVIEKGQTVTLRCDPISGHDNLYWYRRVMGKEIKFLLHFVKESKQDESGMPNNRFLAERTGGTYSTLKVQPAELEDSGVYFCASSPTGGGNTIYFGEGSWLTVV.

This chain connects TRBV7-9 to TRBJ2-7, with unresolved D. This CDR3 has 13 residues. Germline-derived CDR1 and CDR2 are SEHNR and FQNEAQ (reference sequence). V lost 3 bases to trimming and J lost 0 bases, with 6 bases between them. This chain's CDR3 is CASSFTSSYEQYF. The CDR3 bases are TGTGCCAGCAGCTTCACCAGCTCCTACGAGCAGTACTTC.

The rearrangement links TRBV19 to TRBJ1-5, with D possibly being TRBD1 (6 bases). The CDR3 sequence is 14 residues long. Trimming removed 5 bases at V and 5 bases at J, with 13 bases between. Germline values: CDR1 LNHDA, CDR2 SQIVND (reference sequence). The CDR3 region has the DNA TGTGCCAGTAGTTCCCGACAGGAGGATCAGCCCCAGCATTTT. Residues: CASSSRQEDQPQHF.

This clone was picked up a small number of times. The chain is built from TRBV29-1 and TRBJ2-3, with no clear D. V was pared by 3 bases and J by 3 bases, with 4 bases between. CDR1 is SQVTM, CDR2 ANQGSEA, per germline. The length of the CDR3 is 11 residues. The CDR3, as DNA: TGCAGCGTTGAGAGTACAGATACGCAGTATTTT. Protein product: CSVESTDTQYF.

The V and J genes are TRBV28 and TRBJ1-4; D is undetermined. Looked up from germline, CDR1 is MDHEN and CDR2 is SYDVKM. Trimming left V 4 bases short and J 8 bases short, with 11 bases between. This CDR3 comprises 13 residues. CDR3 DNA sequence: TGTGCCAGCAGTTCCCCCGCCAAAGAAAAACTGTTTTTT. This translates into CASSSPAKEKLFF.